The clone carrying this TCR beta chain was recorded many times. Constant-region reverse primers amplified full-length variable regions, followed by semi-nested Nested Universal Primer A PCR. TCRdb reprocessed the 5' RACE reads with MiXCR, giving one entry per CDR3 protein. This sample yields approximately 40,000 distinct CDR3 sequences, of which about 29% are seen a single time; less than 5% belongs to the top ten. Memory CD4+ T cells were sorted as CD4+CD45RO+CD25- cells. Germline V CDR1 and CDR2: MNHEY, SVGEGT. CDR3 length equals 19 residues. V lost 2 bases to trimming and J lost 0 bases; unmatched junction nucleotides: 8.

Sequencing input: tumor-infiltrating memory CD4+ T cells sorted from the breast tumor. Subset here: memory CD4+ T cells, CD4+CD45RO+CD25-. The chain combines TRBV6-2 or TRBV6-3 with TRBJ1-5, with TRBD1 matching 12 bases. This TCR was sampled from a female donor with breast cancer. The CDR3 loop is CASSYPTGQGAYSNQPQHF. Here the CDR3 DNA reads TGTGCCAGCAGTTACCCGACGGGACAGGGGGCTTATAGCAATCAGCCCCAGCATTTT.